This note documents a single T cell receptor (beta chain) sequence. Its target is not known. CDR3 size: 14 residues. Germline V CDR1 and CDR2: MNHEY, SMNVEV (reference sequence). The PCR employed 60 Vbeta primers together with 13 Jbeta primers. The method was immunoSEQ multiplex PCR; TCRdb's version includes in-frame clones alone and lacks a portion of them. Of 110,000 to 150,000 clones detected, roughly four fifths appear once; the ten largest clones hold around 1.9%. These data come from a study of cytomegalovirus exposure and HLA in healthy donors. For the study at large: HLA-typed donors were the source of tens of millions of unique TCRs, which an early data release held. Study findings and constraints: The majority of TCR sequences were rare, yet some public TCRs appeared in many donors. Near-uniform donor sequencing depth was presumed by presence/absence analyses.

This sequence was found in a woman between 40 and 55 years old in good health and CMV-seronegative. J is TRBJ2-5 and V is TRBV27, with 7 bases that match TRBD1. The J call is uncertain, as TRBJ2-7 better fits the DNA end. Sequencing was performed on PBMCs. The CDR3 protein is CASSQGGRSYEQYF. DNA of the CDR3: TGTGCCAGCAGCCAAGGGGGCAGATCCTACGAGCAGTACTTC.